These T cell receptor beta chains were read from a single sample in a study of T cells in Graves' hyperthyroidism and ophthalmopathy. MiXCR, applied by TCRdb to the multiplex PCR reads, yields one record per CDR3 protein. The sample has hundreds of thousands of distinct CDR3 sequences; roughly a quarter are singletons. The sample was blood. The receptors come from a woman aged 25 to 39 with Graves' ophthalmopathy. Both conserved end residues are part of each CDR3.

J gene: TRBJ2-2; V gene: TRBV5-1; CDR3 protein: CASSPRGLSNTGELFF
J gene: TRBJ2-7; V gene: TRBV2; CDR3 protein: CASQLAGGSYEQYF
J gene: TRBJ1-5; V gene: TRBV28; CDR3 protein: CASNNRNKNNQPQHF
J gene: TRBJ1-2; V gene: TRBV15; CDR3 protein: CATSAQDSADYGYTF
J gene: TRBJ1-2; V gene: TRBV12-5; CDR3 protein: CASDLVGTPIF
J gene: TRBJ2-2; V gene: TRBV20-1; CDR3 protein: CSARDWTGGNTGELFF
J gene: TRBJ2-2; V gene: TRBV12-3/TRBV12-4; CDR3 protein: CASSSWGGTNTGELFF
J gene: TRBJ2-7; V gene: TRBV29-1; CDR3 protein: CSVEQDRSYEQYF
J gene: TRBJ1-5; V gene: TRBV6-1; CDR3 protein: CASSRVGSSNQPQHF
J gene: TRBJ1-2; V gene: TRBV24-1; CDR3 protein: CATSVTGSHGYTF
J gene: TRBJ1-2; V gene: TRBV6-1; CDR3 protein: CASSSGLSYGYTF
J gene: TRBJ1-1; V gene: TRBV2; CDR3 protein: CASTRWGPNTEAFF
J gene: TRBJ2-7; V gene: TRBV6-1; CDR3 protein: CASSEEGSPAYEQYF
J gene: TRBJ1-2; V gene: TRBV24-1; CDR3 protein: CATSDSSWDGYTF
J gene: TRBJ1-3; V gene: TRBV12-3/TRBV12-4; CDR3 protein: CASRPNTGGPGNTIYF
J gene: TRBJ1-1; V gene: TRBV27; CDR3 protein: CASSLIRTGDTEAFF